The TCR beta chain under discussion was sequenced for a study of T cell changes during pregnancy in multiple sclerosis. Some clones are missing from TCRdb's copy, which holds only in-frame ones; the method was immunoSEQ multiplex PCR. The sample holds 60,000 or so clones, more than 75% seen once. This receptor was identified in a human donor whose cells served as feeder cells for cultures in a pregnancy study. Sequencing was performed on peripheral blood from another person, used as feeder cells.

The CDR3 region has the DNA TGTGCCAGCAGTTACCTCGGGACAGGGGGCGATACGCAGTATTTT. Translation: CASSYLGTGGDTQYF. V and J are TRBV6-5 and TRBJ2-3, with 12 bases identical to TRBD1. CDR1 and CDR2 (germline): MNHEY, SVGAGI. After removal of 2 bases from V and 6 bases from J, the junction contained 3 bases not matched to a gene. The CDR3 loop spans 15 amino acids.